This T cell receptor beta chain was sequenced during a study of T cell changes during pregnancy in multiple sclerosis. The method was immunoSEQ multiplex PCR; TCRdb's version includes in-frame clones alone and lacks a portion of them. In the table there are about 30,000 clones, 92% of which are singletons. This clone was counted a few times. The clonotype originates from a female donor in good health, enrolled as a control in a pregnancy study. The sequenced sample was peripheral blood, obtained in the first trimester of pregnancy.

CDR3 sequence: CAWSTSVTEAFF. As DNA, the CDR3 is TGTGCCTGGAGTACGTCGGTCACTGAAGCTTTCTTT. The V call is TRBV30, the J call TRBJ1-1; no definite D call. V shed 2 bases and J shed 4 bases, with 8 bases lying between them. The CDR3 contains 12 residues. Germline V gene sequence: CDR1 GTSNPN, CDR2 SVGIG (reference sequence).